Listed below are T cell receptor beta chains from one sample, sequenced in a study of beta chain features in type 1 diabetes. Only in-frame clones appear in the TCRdb table, and some are missing; sequencing was by immunoSEQ multiplex PCR. Here the sample spans around 250,000 clones, about 70% being singletons. Sequencing was performed on naive CD4+ T cells from blood. The receptors originated from a man aged 25 to 40 in good health. The CDR3 runs from the conserved cysteine through the conserved F or W. A D gene is named only where the DNA matches it firmly. Clone size is not always given. Where it is, it says once, few, many or a class for expanded clones.

v_call: TRBV7-2; clone_size: -; d_call: TRBD1; j_call: TRBJ2-1; cdr3_nt: TGTGCCAGCAGCTTATGGAGGACAGGTCCCAACAATGAGCAGTTCTTC; cdr3_aa: CASSLWRTGPNNEQFF
v_call: TRBV30; clone_size: -; d_call: TRBD2; j_call: TRBJ2-7; cdr3_nt: TGTGCCTGGAGTGTTTGGGCGGGAGGGCCCCCGGTGAAGCAGTACTTC; cdr3_aa: CAWSVWAGGPPVKQYF
v_call: TRBV11-2; clone_size: -; d_call: TRBD1; j_call: TRBJ2-4; cdr3_nt: TGTGCCAGCAGCTCTCGACAGGGGGTGTTGGAAAACATTCAGTACTTC; cdr3_aa: CASSSRQGVLENIQYF
v_call: TRBV5-1; clone_size: -; d_call: -; j_call: TRBJ1-1; cdr3_nt: TGCGCCAGCAGCTCCCAAGCCTCGAACACTGAAGCTTTCTTT; cdr3_aa: CASSSQASNTEAFF
v_call: TRBV28; clone_size: -; d_call: -; j_call: TRBJ2-7; cdr3_nt: TGTGCCAGCAGCGGGACTTTCACGGGCTACGAGCAGTACTTC; cdr3_aa: CASSGTFTGYEQYF
v_call: TRBV7-2; clone_size: few; d_call: -; j_call: TRBJ1-1; cdr3_nt: TGTGCCAGCAGCTTAACAGGGAACACTGAAGCTTTCTTT; cdr3_aa: CASSLTGNTEAFF
v_call: TRBV27; clone_size: -; d_call: -; j_call: TRBJ1-1; cdr3_nt: TGTGCCAGCAGTGCCACCGGGACGGCGAACACTGAAGCTTTCTTT; cdr3_aa: CASSATGTANTEAFF
v_call: TRBV30; clone_size: -; d_call: TRBD2; j_call: TRBJ2-1; cdr3_nt: TGTGCCTCCAATAGCGGGGGAACCTACAATGAGCAGTTCTTC; cdr3_aa: CASNSGGTYNEQFF
v_call: TRBV21-1; clone_size: -; d_call: -; j_call: TRBJ2-7; cdr3_nt: TGTGCCAGCAGCAAAGACCTAAGGGGACGGACCTACGAGCAGTACTTC; cdr3_aa: CASSKDLRGRTYEQYF
v_call: TRBV9; clone_size: -; d_call: -; j_call: TRBJ2-7; cdr3_nt: TGTGCCAGCACCCCTAGGGGGAGGACAAGCTCCTACGAGCAGTACTTC; cdr3_aa: CASTPRGRTSSYEQYF
v_call: TRBV29-1; clone_size: -; d_call: -; j_call: TRBJ2-3; cdr3_nt: TGCAGCGTTCGGCAGGCTAGCACAGATACGCAGTATTTT; cdr3_aa: CSVRQASTDTQYF
v_call: TRBV6-5; clone_size: -; d_call: -; j_call: TRBJ1-6; cdr3_nt: TGTGCCAGCAGTTACGAACAGAACTATAATTCACCCCTCCACTTT; cdr3_aa: CASSYEQNYNSPLHF
v_call: TRBV4-1; clone_size: -; d_call: TRBD2; j_call: TRBJ2-3; cdr3_nt: TGCGCCAGCAGCCAACCCCGACTAGCGGGGAGCACAGATACGCAGTATTTT; cdr3_aa: CASSQPRLAGSTDTQYF
v_call: TRBV4-2; clone_size: -; d_call: -; j_call: TRBJ2-5; cdr3_nt: TGTGCCAGCAGCCAAGATTGGCGAGGGGGAGGGGAGACCCAGTACTTC; cdr3_aa: CASSQDWRGGGETQYF
v_call: TRBV30; clone_size: few; d_call: -; j_call: TRBJ1-1; cdr3_nt: TGTGCCTGGAGTAGGACACTGAACACTGAAGCTTTCTTT; cdr3_aa: CAWSRTLNTEAFF
v_call: TRBV5-1; clone_size: once; d_call: -; j_call: TRBJ2-1; cdr3_nt: TGCGCCAGCAGCGAGGGAATTTTGCGCGACAATGAGCAGTTCTTC; cdr3_aa: CASSEGILRDNEQFF
v_call: TRBV29-1; clone_size: -; d_call: -; j_call: TRBJ2-7; cdr3_nt: TGCAGCGTCGGGGACGGCTACGAGCAGTACTTC; cdr3_aa: CSVGDGYEQYF